This TCR beta chain originates from a study of shared clonotypes between healthy human individuals. V was pared by 5 bases and J by 5 bases, with 15 bases between. CDR1 is SEHNR and CDR2 is FQNEAQ in the germline V gene (reference sequence). The CDR3 extends over 14 amino acids. The protocol was immunoSEQ multiplex PCR, while the TCRdb copy is restricted to in-frame clones and leaves out a portion. The data contain 2 million to 2.5 million clones, approximately 94% of them singletons. Source material: naive CD4+ T cells sorted from blood. Subset indicated: CD45RA+ positively selected. This receptor was taken from a man aged 18-30 years in good health. The rearrangement links TRBV7-9 to TRBJ1-1; tentatively, D is TRBD1 (6 bases). The CDR3 here is CASSPTGASTEAFF. The CDR3 region has the DNA TGTGCCAGCAGCCCCACGGGGGCATCTACTGAAGCTTTCTTT.